A selection of T cell receptor beta chains follows, all from one sample in a study of molecular identifiers for immune sequencing clone quantification. TCRdb re-called the PCR reads through MiXCR, storing one row per CDR3 protein. The profile shows about 640,000 distinct CDR3 sequences, approximately 20% of them singletons. Sequencing used naive CD8+ T cells from blood, with Jurkat cell RNA spiked in. The receptors stem from a human donor in good health. Some libraries in this study had Jurkat cell RNA spiked in. CDR3s include the opening cysteine and the closing phenylalanine or tryptophan. The order of the fields is D gene, V gene, J gene, clone size, CDR3 DNA, CDR3 protein. A D gene is named only where the DNA matches it firmly. Size is stated for part of the rows, as once, few or many counts, or as a class when the clone is expanded.

d_call: -; v_call: TRBV9; j_call: TRBJ2-5; clone_size: -; cdr3_nt: TGTGCCAGCAGCCAATGGGGGAGACAAGAGACCCAGTACTTC; cdr3_aa: CASSQWGRQETQYF
d_call: -; v_call: TRBV27; j_call: TRBJ2-7; clone_size: many; cdr3_nt: TGTGCCAGCAGTTTATGGGGCGCTGGGTACGAGCAGTACTTC; cdr3_aa: CASSLWGAGYEQYF
d_call: -; v_call: TRBV27; j_call: TRBJ2-7; clone_size: many; cdr3_nt: TGTGCCAGCAGTTTAGCCGGTTTTAACCACGAGCAGTACTTC; cdr3_aa: CASSLAGFNHEQYF
d_call: -; v_call: TRBV5-1; j_call: TRBJ2-3; clone_size: many; cdr3_nt: TGCGCCAGCGGCACTAGCACAGATACGCAGTATTTT; cdr3_aa: CASGTSTDTQYF
d_call: TRBD1; v_call: TRBV6-2/TRBV6-3; j_call: TRBJ1-1; clone_size: many; cdr3_nt: TGTGCCAGCAGTTCACACCAGGGACAGGGGATTAACGCTGAAGCTTTCTTT; cdr3_aa: CASSSHQGQGINAEAFF
d_call: TRBD2; v_call: TRBV7-9; j_call: TRBJ2-1; clone_size: few; cdr3_nt: TGTGCCAGCAGCTTAGGAGGCGGGGGGGCTTGGAATGAGCAGTTCTTC; cdr3_aa: CASSLGGGGAWNEQFF
d_call: TRBD1; v_call: TRBV10-3; j_call: TRBJ1-5; clone_size: many; cdr3_nt: TGTGCCACCAGGGGGGTAGGGTATAGCAATCAGCCCCAGCATTTT; cdr3_aa: CATRGVGYSNQPQHF
d_call: -; v_call: TRBV27; j_call: TRBJ2-7; clone_size: many; cdr3_nt: TGTGCCAGCAGTTTCGGGACAACCCACGAGCAGTACTTC; cdr3_aa: CASSFGTTHEQYF
d_call: -; v_call: TRBV3-1; j_call: TRBJ2-7; clone_size: -; cdr3_nt: TGTGCCAGCAGCCAAGATCGGGGGTGGAGGATCGAGCAGTACTTC; cdr3_aa: CASSQDRGWRIEQYF
d_call: -; v_call: TRBV14; j_call: TRBJ2-2; clone_size: many; cdr3_nt: TGTGCCAGCAGCCCCAATGGGCTACCCGGGGAGCTGTTTTTT; cdr3_aa: CASSPNGLPGELFF